A single sample is the source of the 10 T cell receptor beta chains below, sequenced in a study of cytomegalovirus exposure and HLA in healthy donors. The PCR had 60 Vbeta and 13 Jbeta primers. Using immunoSEQ multiplex PCR, the repertoire was profiled, and TCRdb retains in-frame clones only, with some absent. The sample consists of over 130,000 clones, more than 65% of them appearing once. The specimen was PBMCs. These receptors originate from a man between 45 and 60 years old in good health and CMV-seropositive.

The genes are TRBV5-8 and TRBJ2-3, with 11 bases that match TRBD1. The germline gives CDR1 SGHTS, CDR2 YDEGEE. This CDR3 contains 16 residues. Trimming cost V 4 bases and J 4 bases; bases outside gene matches: 8. This CDR3 reads CASSRYWDRGSDTQYF. DNA for the CDR3: TGTGCCAGCAGCCGGTATTGGGACAGGGGGTCAGATACGCAGTATTTT.

This sequence joins TRBV29-1 and TRBJ2-5; 7 bases are a match to TRBD2. Unmatched junction bases numbered 10, after V lost 7 bases and J lost 5 bases. Per germline, CDR1 SQVTM and CDR2 ANQGSEA. The CDR3 loop spans 13 amino acids. This chain's CDR3 is CSARRGVQETQYF. In nucleotides, the CDR3 is TGCAGCGCTCGACGGGGGGTCCAGGAGACCCAGTACTTC.

This clone was seen a handful of times. The V call is TRBV7-2, the J call TRBJ2-7; no definite D call. Germline-derived CDR1 and CDR2 are SGHTA and FQGNSA. The CDR3 consists of 14 residues. V was shortened by 1 base and J by 2 bases, with 9 bases between the two germline ends. CDR3 DNA sequence: TGTGCCAGCAGCTTAGAGGCCGGAGCCTACGAGCAGTACTTC. Protein: CASSLEAGAYEQYF.

The CDR3 loop is CASSSGTRFSTDTQYF. CDR3 DNA: TGTGCCAGCAGTTCCGGGACAAGATTCAGCACAGATACGCAGTATTTT. This chain connects TRBV6-5 to TRBJ2-3; a possible D gene is TRBD1 (6 bases). In germline, CDR1 is MNHEY, CDR2 SVGAGI. The CDR3 has 16 amino acids. The germline V and J ends were trimmed by 4 bases and 0 bases, with 14 bases remaining between them.

The table lists this clone with a few counts. The rearrangement joins TRBV27 to TRBJ2-7, with TRBD2 matching over 9 bases. The CDR3 is made up of 14 amino acids. Losses at the gene ends were 4 bases for V and 3 bases for J; bases not matched to a gene: 4. The V gene's germline CDR1 is MNHEY and CDR2 SMNVEV (reference sequence). The chain's CDR3 is CASSSASGNYEQYF. The CDR3 region has the DNA TGTGCCAGCAGTTCGGCTAGCGGGAACTACGAGCAGTACTTC.

The chain employs TRBV29-1 and TRBJ2-7, with 14 bases fitting TRBD2. V dropped 7 bases and J dropped 4; count of bases not matched to a gene: 12. The CDR3 runs 16 residues. Germline-derived CDR1 and CDR2 are SQVTM and ANQGSEA. The CDR3 DNA reads TGCAGCGATCGATCCGGACTAGCGGGAGGTCGATACGAGCAGTACTTC. Protein: CSDRSGLAGGRYEQYF.

CDR3 protein: CASSLDQGSQPQHF. The CDR3 DNA reads TGTGCCAGCAGCTTGGACCAGGGAAGTCAGCCCCAGCATTTT. The chain has TRBV5-5 and TRBJ1-5; the D gene is possibly TRBD1 (5 bases). Germline CDR1 is SGHKS and CDR2 is YYEKEE (reference sequence). This CDR3 is 14 amino acids long. The V end was cut by 0 bases, the J end by 6 bases, with 10 bases between. The complete variable domain, with remaining parts taken from reference TRBV5-5 and TRBJ1-5, reads DAGVTQSPTHLIKTRGQQVTLRCSPISGHKSVSWYQQVLGQGPQFIFQYYEKEERGRGNFPDRFSARQFPNYSSELNVNALLLGDSALYLCASSLDQGSQPQHFGDGTRLSIL.

About this clone itself: An end of the junction does not agree with germline; a read error may underlie this. This sequence joins TRBV7-9 and TRBJ1-5, with a possible D match to TRBD1 (6 bases). This CDR3 has 15 amino acids. Germline CDR1 SEHNR, CDR2 FQNEAQ (reference sequence). The CDR3 coding sequence is TGTGCCAGCATCTTAGGGGGGGAGTTATCTCAGCCCCAGCATTTT. This translates into CASILGGELSQPQHF. The full variable domain, in which reference TRBV7-9 and TRBJ1-5 provide the parts outside the CDR3, is DTGVSQNPRHKITKRGQNVTFRCDPISEHNRLYWYRQTLGQGPEFLTYFQNEAQLEKSRLLSDRFSAERPKGSFSTLEIQRTEQGDSAMYLCASILGGELSQPQHFGDGTRLSIL.

The gene calls are TRBV7-6 and TRBJ2-1, with D possibly matching TRBD2 (6 bases). The CDR3 has 14 residues. V was clipped by 0 bases and J by 8 bases, with 11 bases between them. Germline V CDR1 and CDR2: SGHVS, FNYEAQ. CDR3 coding DNA: TGTGCCAGCAGCTTAGCGGCGGGAATCTATGAGCAGTTCTTC. Protein: CASSLAAGIYEQFF. The whole variable domain, filled in from reference TRBV7-6 and TRBJ2-1, reads GAGVSQSPRYKVTKRGQDVALRCDPISGHVSLYWYRQALGQGPEFLTYFNYEAQQDKSGLPNDRFSAERPEGSISTLTIQRTEQRDSAMYRCASSLAAGIYEQFFGPGTRLTVL.

V is TRBV7-8 and J is TRBJ1-2; unclear D gene. There are 11 residues in the CDR3. The germline gives CDR1 SGHVS, CDR2 FQNEAQ. Deletions cut 8 bases from V and 7 bases from J, with 11 bases between. This CDR3 is CASGVAGGYTF. The CDR3 nucleotides read TGTGCCAGCGGGGTTGCGGGTGGCTACACCTTC.